These 26 T cell receptor beta chains originate from one sample sequenced in a study of beta chain features in type 1 diabetes. Of the isolated RNA, all was reverse transcribed, and so the sequenced material was expressed TCRB transcripts. Using immunoSEQ multiplex PCR, the repertoire was profiled, and TCRdb retains in-frame clones only, with some absent. There are under 250,000 clones in the sample; 13% to 15% occur only once, and about 0.024% lies in the top ten. The sequenced sample was naive CD4+ T cells from blood. The origin of the receptors is a middle-aged woman in good health.

The CDR3 DNA follows: TGTGCCAGCAGGACAGGGGGTATTGACTATGGCTACACCTTC. Amino acids: CASRTGGIDYGYTF. This sequence joins TRBV2 and TRBJ1-2; TRBD1 matches at 9 bases. The germline V gene encodes CDR1 SNHLY and CDR2 FYNNEI. The trim removed 6 bases at V and 3 bases at J, leaving 5 bases unmatched. CDR3 length: 14 residues.

This clone has more than one count but fewer than ten. The sample has other DNA sequences that encode this CDR3 too. The rearrangement links TRBV5-1 to TRBJ2-2; 7 nucleotides match TRBD1. The V gene's germline CDR1 is SGHRS and CDR2 YFSETQ. The CDR3 has 14 amino acids. After removal of 5 bases from V and 3 bases from J, the junction contained 4 bases not matched to a gene. CDR3 nucleotide sequence: TGCGCCAGCAGTGGAACAGGGGACACCGGGGAGCTGTTTTTT. It is translated as CASSGTGDTGELFF.

This clone has a handful of counts. The V and J genes are TRBV29-1 and TRBJ2-7; 7 nucleotides agree with TRBD1. Germline V CDR1 and CDR2: SQVTM, ANQGSEA. V lost 3 bases and J lost 1; bases outside the gene matches: 6. CDR3 size: 14 residues. For the CDR3, the DNA is TGCAGCGTTGAGGGGCCAGGGGGATCCTACGAGCAGTACTTC. Its protein is CSVEGPGGSYEQYF.

This chain links TRBV25-1 with TRBJ2-7; 8 nucleotides match TRBD1. J lost 7 bases, V lost 1 base, and 9 bases had no gene match. Germline-derived CDR1 and CDR2 are MGHDK and SYGVNS. The CDR3 contains 15 residues. CDR3 bases: TGTGCCAGCAGTGAATTCCCAGGGGGCCTGAGGGAGCAGTACTTC. It translates to CASSEFPGGLREQYF.

This clone was seen a handful of times. The chain links TRBV11-2 to TRBJ2-7; TRBD2 agrees at 14 bases. The CDR3 has 16 residues. The ends lost 4 bases at V and 0 bases at J; junction bases unmatched: 2. CDR1 is SGHAT, CDR2 FQNNGV, per germline. For the CDR3, the DNA is TGTGCCAGCAGCTCAGGACTAGCGGGGGGCTCCTACGAGCAGTACTTC. Protein product: CASSSGLAGGSYEQYF. Supplemented by reference TRBV11-2 and TRBJ2-7, the full variable domain reads EAGVAQSPRYKIIEKRQSVAFWCNPISGHATLYWYQQILGQGPKLLIQFQNNGVVDDSQLPKDRFSAERLKGVDSTLKIQPAKLEDSAVYLCASSSGLAGGSYEQYFGPGTRLTVT.

This clone was seen only once. The genes are TRBV6-6 and TRBJ1-3; 8 bases fit TRBD1. Per the germline V gene, CDR1 is MNHNY and CDR2 is SVGAGI (reference sequence). This CDR3 is built from 16 residues. V shed 5 bases, J shed 4 bases, and the junction held 10 bases outside the gene matches. The CDR3 region has the DNA TGTGCCAGCAGTACCGGGACAGGATCTTTAGGAAACACCATATATTTT. Translation: CASSTGTGSLGNTIYF.

This clone was seen a few times. The chain carries TRBV7-9 and TRBJ2-1, with 12 bases lining up with TRBD1. J was trimmed by 9 bases and V by 5 bases; bases with no gene match: 5. CDR1 is SEHNR, CDR2 FQNEAQ, per germline (reference sequence). This CDR3 region has 14 residues. Here the CDR3 DNA reads TGTGCCAGCAGCCTGGGACAGGGGGCTTCTGAGCAGTTCTTC. Translated, it gives CASSLGQGASEQFF.

This clone was found a few times. The chain combines TRBV25-1 with TRBJ2-5; 9 positions agree with TRBD1. This CDR3 has 15 residues. The V and J ends lost 6 bases and 5 bases, in that order; junction bases with no gene match: 10. Germline loops: CDR1 MGHDK, CDR2 SYGVNS. The CDR3 loop reads CASSSPGQGGETQYF. For the CDR3, the DNA is TGTGCCAGCAGCAGCCCGGGACAGGGTGGTGAGACCCAGTACTTC.

The chain joins TRBV5-5 to TRBJ2-3; 8 bases map to TRBD2. The CDR3 loop spans 14 amino acids. CDR1 is SGHKS, CDR2 YYEKEE, per germline (reference sequence). The ends lost 4 bases at V and 4 bases at J; junction bases unmatched: 5. The CDR3 protein is CASSAGGPADTQYF. As DNA, the CDR3 is TGTGCCAGCAGCGCGGGGGGCCCCGCAGATACGCAGTATTTT.

This clone came up a few times. This chain connects TRBV29-1 to TRBJ1-2; D possibly corresponds to TRBD1 (5 bases). CDR3 length: 14 amino acids. Germline loops: CDR1 SQVTM, CDR2 ANQGSEA. This CDR3 is CSVSPGTFNYGYTF. CDR3 coding DNA: TGCAGTGTATCCCCCGGGACTTTTAACTATGGCTACACCTTC.

This clone was detected only a few times. The J gene is TRBJ1-6, the V gene TRBV10-3; tentatively, D is TRBD1 (6 bases). The CDR3 is 14 amino acids. The germline CDR1 and CDR2 sequences are ENHRY and SYGVKD. Trimming took 6 bases from V and 7 from J, leaving 13 bases between them. The CDR3, as DNA: TGTGCCATCAGAGGAAGGACAGCAAATTCACCCCTCCACTTT. It codes for CAIRGRTANSPLHF.

This clone was observed a handful of times. For the CDR3, the DNA is TGTGCCAGCACCGCAAGAGCCCAGGGGATCTACGAGCAGTACTTC. Translation gives CASTARAQGIYEQYF. The chain carries TRBV25-1 and TRBJ2-7, with a weak D call TRBD1 (6 bases). V lost 7 bases to trimming and J lost 3 bases, with 19 bases between them. Germline lookup yields CDR1 MGHDK and CDR2 SYGVNS. This CDR3 region has 15 residues.

The chain is built from TRBV5-8 and TRBJ2-5; TRBD2 matches 10 bases. Germline values: CDR1 SGHTS, CDR2 YDEGEE. V lost 0 bases to trimming and J lost 1 base; unmatched junction nucleotides: 6. The CDR3 consists of 17 residues. The CDR3 here is CASSLGSSGGSQETQYF. The CDR3 bases are TGTGCCAGCAGCTTGGGGAGTAGCGGGGGGAGCCAAGAGACCCAGTACTTC.

This chain connects TRBV7-2 to TRBJ2-2; TRBD2 agrees at 13 bases. The CDR3 runs to 19 residues. The germline gives CDR1 SGHTA, CDR2 FQGNSA. V was pared by 1 base and J by 0 bases, with 5 bases of the junction left unmatched. CDR3 sequence reads: CASSLVGTSGASNTGELFF. Written as DNA, the CDR3 is TGTGCCAGCAGCTTAGTTGGGACTAGCGGGGCATCGAACACCGGGGAGCTGTTTTTT.

Of note for this clone: One end of the junction does not line up with germline, which may come from a read error. The chain carries TRBV7-7 and TRBJ2-1; TRBD1 might be the D (6 bases). CDR3 size: 17 residues. Looked up from germline, CDR1 is SSHAT and CDR2 is FNYEAQ (reference sequence). The chain's CDR3 is CASSLGGGLPSYNEQFF. In DNA form, the CDR3 reads TGTGCTAGCAGCTTAGGGGGTGGACTCCCCTCCTACAATGAGCAGTTCTTC.

This clone occurred a few times. The J gene is TRBJ2-7, the V gene TRBV7-8, with D perhaps matching TRBD2 (6 bases). V dropped 1 base and J dropped 2 bases, with 12 bases sitting between them. Germline V gives CDR1 SGHVS, CDR2 FQNEAQ. This CDR3 comprises 15 residues. The CDR3 sequence: CASSLVFREAYEQYF. The CDR3 DNA is TGTGCCAGCAGCTTAGTCTTCAGGGAGGCCTACGAGCAGTACTTC. Full variable domain (rest looked up from reference TRBV7-8 and TRBJ2-7): GAGVSQSPRYKVAKRGQDVALRCDPISGHVSLFWYQQALGQGPEFLTYFQNEAQLDKSGLPSDRFFAERPEGSVSTLKIQRTQQEDSAVYLCASSLVFREAYEQYFGPGTRLTVT.

This clone came up a few times. This chain uses TRBV7-2 with TRBJ2-4; D is possibly TRBD2 (6 bases). Germline CDR1 and CDR2: SGHTA and FQGNSA. The CDR3 length is 15 residues. V dropped 5 bases and J dropped 7 bases, with 18 bases sitting between them. The CDR3 region is CASSVPGGYGNIQYF. In DNA form, the CDR3 reads TGTGCCAGCAGCGTCCCAGGAGGGTACGGGAACATTCAGTACTTC.

The chain couples TRBV10-3 to TRBJ2-1; 12 positions agree with TRBD2. The junction had 12 bases not matched to a gene; V was cut back by 11 bases and J by 7 bases. Germline values: CDR1 ENHRY, CDR2 SYGVKD. The length of the CDR3 is 15 residues. CDR3 coding DNA: TGTGCCGGGGGTCCCGCTAGCGGGGGGGGTAATGAGCAGTTCTTC. Translation gives CAGGPASGGGNEQFF.

This clone was picked up a small number of times. The J gene is TRBJ2-5, the V gene TRBV7-9; the D gene is possibly TRBD1 (5 bases). The germline CDR1 and CDR2 sequences are SEHNR and FQNEAQ (reference sequence). Trimming pared 5 bases from V and 5 bases from J, leaving 15 bases between. The CDR3 runs to 14 residues. For the CDR3, the DNA is TGTGCCAGCAGCCCCCCCCGGACAACGGAGACCCAGTACTTC. Translating it yields CASSPPRTTETQYF.

This clone turned up a few times. The chain has TRBV18 and TRBJ2-3; D is possibly TRBD1 (5 bases). The CDR3 consists of 15 residues. V dropped 2 bases and J dropped 1 base, with 10 bases sitting between them. The germline V gene encodes CDR1 KGHSH and CDR2 LQKENI. CDR3: CASSPGAGGTDTQYF. CDR3 DNA sequence: TGTGCCAGCTCACCAGGGGCAGGAGGCACAGATACGCAGTATTTT.

V is TRBV19 and J is TRBJ2-3, with 11 bases aligning to TRBD2. V was clipped by 3 bases and J by 2 bases; unmatched bases: 7. Germline values: CDR1 LNHDA, CDR2 SQIVND (reference sequence). The CDR3 sequence is 17 residues long. The CDR3 region is CASSIIAGGPVTDTQYF. CDR3 DNA: TGTGCCAGTAGTATCATAGCGGGGGGGCCCGTCACAGATACGCAGTATTTT.

This clone was counted between two and nine times. The rearrangement joins TRBV7-2 to TRBJ2-4; tentatively, D is TRBD2 (7 bases). Germline-derived CDR1 and CDR2 are SGHTA and FQGNSA. The V end lost 5 bases, the J end lost 10 bases, and 21 bases lay between the germline ends. CDR3 length: 15 amino acids. CDR3 nucleotide sequence: TGTGCCAGCAGCCGTGAGGGGGGGGGAACACGAATTCAGTACTTC. Translating it yields CASSREGGGTRIQYF.

This clone was observed a handful of times. The V call is TRBV6-5, the J call TRBJ1-4; D uncertain. This CDR3 is built from 12 residues. CDR1 and CDR2 (germline): MNHEY, SVGAGI. The CDR3 DNA reads as TGTGGAGTAGGACGGAGGCTTGGAAAACTGTTTTTT. This sequence encodes CGVGRRLGKLFF.

The rearrangement links TRBV6-6 to TRBJ2-5; D remains unclear. The CDR3 runs to 13 residues. Trimming left V 8 bases short and J 2 bases short, with 12 bases between. The germline V gene encodes CDR1 MNHNY and CDR2 SVGAGI (reference sequence). The CDR3 nucleotides read TGTGCCAGCCACCTCCAGACTCAAGAGACCCAGTACTTC. It specifies CASHLQTQETQYF.

The gene calls are TRBV25-1 and TRBJ2-5; no firm D call. From germline, CDR1 is MGHDK and CDR2 SYGVNS. The CDR3 runs to 11 residues. Trimming took off 7 bases at V and 5 bases at J, with 8 bases between the two ends. The DNA for the CDR3 is TGTGCCAGCACGGGTCGGGAGACCCAGTACTTC. It encodes CASTGRETQYF.

The V call is TRBV6-6, the J call TRBJ1-3, with D unresolved. Trimming removed 5 bases at V and 0 bases at J, with 8 bases between. Germline assignment: CDR1 MNHNY and CDR2 SVGAGI (reference sequence). The CDR3 has 14 residues. The CDR3 is CASSTSSSGNTIYF. The CDR3 bases are TGTGCCAGCAGTACCTCCAGCTCTGGAAACACCATATATTTT.